Following are 27 T cell receptor beta chains from one sample sequenced in a study of blood T cell repertoires in COVID-19. The method was immunoSEQ multiplex PCR; TCRdb's version includes in-frame clones alone and lacks a portion of them. The data hold 180,000 or so clones, with 86% observed a single time. Sequencing was done on a sample of peripheral blood. The receptor set was obtained from a man aged 18-30 years with acute or convalescent COVID-19.

The genes are TRBV19 and TRBJ2-5; perhaps TRBD1 as D (6 bases). This CDR3 has 14 residues. The germline V gene encodes CDR1 LNHDA and CDR2 SQIVND (reference sequence). Trimming removed 4 bases at V and 2 bases at J, with 11 bases between. As DNA, the CDR3 is TGTGCCAGTAGTACTGGACAGATACAAGAGACCCAGTACTTC. It is translated as CASSTGQIQETQYF. Full variable domain (rest looked up from reference TRBV19 and TRBJ2-5): DGGITQSPKYLFRKEGQNVTLSCEQNLNHDAMYWYRQDPGQGLRLIYYSQIVNDFQKGDIAEGYSVSREKKESFPLTVTSAQKNPTAFYLCASSTGQIQETQYFGPGTRLLVL.

This chain links TRBV5-1 with TRBJ2-7; 7 positions agree with TRBD1. Trimming took 4 bases from V and 2 from J; bases not matched to a gene: 6. CDR3 length: 14 amino acids. Per germline, CDR1 SGHRS and CDR2 YFSETQ. CDR3 loop: CASSAQGPTYEQYV. The CDR3 DNA follows: TGCGCCAGCAGCGCACAGGGGCCCACCTACGAGCAGTACGTC.

The genes are TRBV7-9 and TRBJ1-2, with unresolved D. Germline values: CDR1 SEHNR, CDR2 FQNEAQ (reference sequence). V was clipped by 2 bases and J by 1 base, with 14 bases between them. This CDR3 has 16 residues. CDR3 protein: CASSLFLEEVNYGYTF. The DNA of the CDR3 is TGTGCCAGCAGCTTATTTCTCGAGGAAGTTAACTATGGCTACACCTTC.

The chain couples TRBV27 to TRBJ2-7, with 8 positions matching TRBD1. V gave up 2 bases and J gave up 0 bases; unmatched junction bases: 3. CDR1 MNHEY and CDR2 SMNVEV come from the germline V gene (reference sequence). The CDR3 is 15 amino acids. CDR3 amino acids: CASSLTGGNSYEQYV. For the CDR3, the DNA is TGTGCCAGCAGTTTAACAGGGGGAAACTCCTACGAGCAGTACGTC.

The V and J genes are TRBV5-1 and TRBJ2-5, with D perhaps matching TRBD1 (5 bases). Germline CDR1 and CDR2: SGHRS and YFSETQ. The CDR3 length is 15 residues. V lost 4 bases and J lost 0, with 13 bases in between. The CDR3 spells CASSKTDSYQETQYF. The CDR3 DNA reads TGCGCCAGCAGCAAGACAGACTCCTACCAAGAGACCCAGTACTTC.

The genes are TRBV7-3 and TRBJ2-6; D may be TRBD2 (5 bases). The CDR3 runs to 18 residues. V lost 5 bases and J lost 0, with 17 bases in between. The germline V gene has CDR1 SGHTA and CDR2 FQGTGA. This CDR3 is CASSPHVGRSSGANVLTF. Written as DNA, the CDR3 is TGTGCCAGCAGCCCGCATGTGGGGAGAAGCTCTGGGGCCAACGTCCTGACTTTC.

This rearrangement joins TRBV7-6 to TRBJ1-2, with 10 bases that match TRBD1. Looked up from germline, CDR1 is SGHVS and CDR2 is FNYEAQ. This CDR3 spans 15 amino acids. Trimming took 5 bases from V and 4 from J; bases not matched to a gene: 7. The CDR3 here is CASSHRQGAVYGYTF. The CDR3 bases are TGTGCCAGCAGCCACCGACAGGGGGCAGTCTATGGCTACACCTTC.

This clone was found a few times. The chain has TRBV6-5 and TRBJ1-3; 11 nucleotides align to TRBD1. The CDR3 has 15 amino acids. Germline lookup yields CDR1 MNHEY and CDR2 SVGAGI. V gave up 6 bases and J gave up 8 bases; unmatched junction bases: 9. The CDR3 DNA is TGTGCCAGCAGCGGAGGACAGGGGGCTTCGGACACCATATATTTT. This gives the protein CASSGGQGASDTIYF.

The rearrangement links TRBV29-1 to TRBJ2-1; a possible D gene is TRBD1 (6 bases). V was trimmed by 6 bases and J by 8 bases, leaving 17 bases between them. This CDR3 spans 13 amino acids. Germline V gives CDR1 SQVTM, CDR2 ANQGSEA. In DNA, the CDR3 is TGCAGCGTAAGCCGCACAGGGCCCGATGAGCAGTTCTTC. Translated, it gives CSVSRTGPDEQFF.

This clone was counted between two and nine times. The gene calls are TRBV5-1 and TRBJ2-1; D is perhaps TRBD1 (6 bases). The V end was cut by 5 bases, the J end by 5 bases, with 20 bases between. CDR1 is SGHRS and CDR2 is YFSETQ in the germline V gene. This CDR3 region has 16 residues. The DNA of the CDR3 is TGCGCCAGCAGGCCAGGGGTTGACGATATTAACAATGAGCAGTTCTTC. This codes for CASRPGVDDINNEQFF.

V usage is TRBV5-6 and J usage is TRBJ1-1; 7 bases are shared with TRBD1. The CDR3 contains 14 residues. CDR1 and CDR2 (germline): SGHDT, YYEEEE. V lost 3 bases and J lost 1; bases outside the gene matches: 3. The CDR3 DNA follows: TGTGCCAGCAGCTCGGACAGGTGGAACACTGAAGCTTTCTTT. Encoded protein: CASSSDRWNTEAFF.

The chain combines TRBV4-1 with TRBJ1-6, with a tentative D call TRBD1 (5 bases). Germline CDR1 reads MGHRA; CDR2 reads YSYEKL. Trimming shortened V by 2 bases and J by 4 bases, and 18 bases separated the two germline ends. This CDR3 contains 18 residues. The CDR3 DNA follows: TGCGCCAGCAGCCAAACTACGCGGGACTGGAGGTATAATTCACCCCTCCACTTT. Translating gives CASSQTTRDWRYNSPLHF.

The rearrangement joins TRBV10-2 to TRBJ1-4; a possible D gene is TRBD1 (6 bases). This CDR3 region has 15 residues. V shed 7 bases and J shed 5 bases, with 17 bases lying between them. Germline V gene sequence: CDR1 WSHSY, CDR2 SAAADI. The CDR3 region is CASNALGGANEKLFF. Written as DNA, the CDR3 is TGCGCCAGCAACGCGTTAGGGGGGGCGAATGAAAAACTGTTTTTT.

The V call is TRBV9, the J call TRBJ1-2; D perhaps matches TRBD1 (6 bases). The V end lost 3 bases, the J end lost 5 bases, and 11 bases lay between the germline ends. Germline V lookup: CDR1 SGDLS, CDR2 YYNGEE. This CDR3 spans 13 amino acids. CDR3 in amino acids: CASSGDRLYGYTF. The CDR3 region has the DNA TGTGCCAGCAGCGGCGACAGGCTTTATGGCTACACCTTC.

J is TRBJ1-1 and V is TRBV5-6; 7 positions match TRBD1. V gave up 2 bases and J gave up 5 bases; unmatched junction bases: 6. Germline V CDR1 and CDR2: SGHDT, YYEEEE. This CDR3 comprises 14 residues. The CDR3 sequence is CASSFMTGTTEAFF. DNA of the CDR3: TGTGCCAGCAGCTTTATGACAGGGACGACTGAAGCTTTCTTT.

This clone was seen only once. V gene TRBV24-1 combines with J gene TRBJ1-1; D unclear. The germline V gene encodes CDR1 KGHDR and CDR2 SFDVKD. V dropped 5 bases and J dropped 1 base, with 4 bases sitting between them. The CDR3 is 12 amino acids. CDR3 sequence reads: CATSGKNTEAFF. CDR3 nucleotide sequence: TGTGCCACCAGTGGTAAGAACACTGAAGCTTTCTTT.

The CDR3 bases are TGTGCCTGGGGCCGCCAGGGGAATAATTCACCCCTCCACTTT. Translating it yields CAWGRQGNNSPLHF. V usage is TRBV30 and J usage is TRBJ1-6; D may be TRBD1 (6 bases). V was shortened by 5 bases and J by 5 bases, with 13 bases between the two germline ends. There are 14 residues in the CDR3. Germline CDR1 reads GTSNPN; CDR2 reads SVGIG (reference sequence).

The chain joins TRBV7-9 to TRBJ2-5; D unresolved. V lost 2 bases and J 4 bases, leaving 5 bases between the germline ends. This CDR3 spans 12 amino acids. Germline CDR1 reads SEHNR; CDR2 reads FQNEAQ (reference sequence). CDR3 region: CASSLILETQYF. As DNA, the CDR3 is TGTGCCAGCAGCTTAATACTAGAGACCCAGTACTTC.

The J gene is TRBJ2-2, the V gene TRBV5-1; 7 positions agree with TRBD2. With 0 bases clipped from V and 1 base from J, the junction kept 12 bases outside the gene matches. Germline V lookup: CDR1 SGHRS, CDR2 YFSETQ. This CDR3 has 19 residues. The CDR3, as DNA: TGCGCCAGCAGCTTGGGTCAGTCGATGCGCGGGGGGAACACCGGGGAGCTGTTTTTT. Residues: CASSLGQSMRGGNTGELFF.

The chain recombines TRBV28 with TRBJ2-1, with D possibly being TRBD1 (6 bases). Per germline, CDR1 MDHEN and CDR2 SYDVKM. The length of the CDR3 is 13 residues. With 7 bases removed from V and 7 bases from J, the gap between germline ends came to 14 bases. In DNA, the CDR3 is TGTGCCAGCACCACCTCGAGGGGGAATGAGCAGTTCTTC. Translated: CASTTSRGNEQFF.

The chain links TRBV6-5 to TRBJ1-2; 10 nucleotides line up with TRBD1. CDR1 is MNHEY and CDR2 is SVGAGI in the germline V gene. The CDR3 spans 15 residues. Trimming cost V 6 bases and J 5 bases; bases outside gene matches: 9. The CDR3 is CASRRQGALGYGYTF. The DNA of the CDR3 is TGTGCCAGCAGACGACAGGGGGCACTAGGGTATGGCTACACCTTC.

V usage is TRBV28 and J usage is TRBJ1-6, with D maybe TRBD1 (5 bases). This CDR3 has 14 residues. Germline-derived CDR1 and CDR2 are MDHEN and SYDVKM. Trimming took off 6 bases at V and 7 bases at J, with 13 bases between the two ends. The CDR3 region has the DNA TGTGCCAGCAGAGCGACTGGGGCAAATTCACCCCTCCACTTT. Translating it yields CASRATGANSPLHF.

A few counts support this clone. The V gene is TRBV12-5, the J gene TRBJ2-1; D might be TRBD2 (5 bases). There are 14 residues in the CDR3. V was shortened by 5 bases and J by 7 bases, with 15 bases between the two germline ends. CDR1 is LGHNT, CDR2 FRNRAP, per germline. The CDR3 DNA reads TGTGCTAGTGGTGGCGCCTGGACGGGGAATGAGCAGTTCTTC. Protein: CASGGAWTGNEQFF.

V usage is TRBV28 and J usage is TRBJ2-1, with 11 bases that match TRBD1. CDR1 MDHEN and CDR2 SYDVKM come from the germline V gene. CDR3 length: 15 amino acids. Unmatched junction bases numbered 11, after V lost 6 bases and J lost 10 bases. CDR3 amino acids: CASSLMDRGLEEQFF. For the CDR3, the DNA is TGTGCCAGCAGCCTCATGGACAGGGGGCTAGAAGAGCAGTTCTTC.

This chain links TRBV5-5 with TRBJ1-1; D gene ambiguous. The CDR3 runs 14 residues. CDR1 SGHKS and CDR2 YYEKEE come from the germline V gene (reference sequence). Trimming left V 0 bases short and J 3 bases short, with 9 bases between. CDR3 DNA: TGTGCCAGCAGCTTGGCGACACTCGACACTGAAGCTTTCTTT. It encodes CASSLATLDTEAFF.

The V gene is TRBV7-9, the J gene TRBJ2-7; D may be TRBD2 (7 bases). CDR3 length: 15 amino acids. V was clipped by 8 bases and J by 3 bases, with 20 bases between them. Germline CDR1 reads SEHNR; CDR2 reads FQNEAQ (reference sequence). The CDR3 sequence is CASGREDGGLYEQYF. CDR3 coding DNA: TGTGCCAGCGGGAGGGAAGATGGGGGCCTCTACGAGCAGTACTTC.

This clone was detected only a few times. The rearrangement joins TRBV14 to TRBJ2-1; TRBD1 aligns across 7 bases. Trimming cost V 4 bases and J 0 bases; bases outside gene matches: 9. Germline V CDR1 and CDR2: SGHDN, FVKESK. The CDR3 runs to 17 residues. The CDR3 DNA reads TGTGCCAGCAGCCCCGCACAGGGGATCCCCTCCTACAATGAGCAGTTCTTC. Translation gives CASSPAQGIPSYNEQFF.